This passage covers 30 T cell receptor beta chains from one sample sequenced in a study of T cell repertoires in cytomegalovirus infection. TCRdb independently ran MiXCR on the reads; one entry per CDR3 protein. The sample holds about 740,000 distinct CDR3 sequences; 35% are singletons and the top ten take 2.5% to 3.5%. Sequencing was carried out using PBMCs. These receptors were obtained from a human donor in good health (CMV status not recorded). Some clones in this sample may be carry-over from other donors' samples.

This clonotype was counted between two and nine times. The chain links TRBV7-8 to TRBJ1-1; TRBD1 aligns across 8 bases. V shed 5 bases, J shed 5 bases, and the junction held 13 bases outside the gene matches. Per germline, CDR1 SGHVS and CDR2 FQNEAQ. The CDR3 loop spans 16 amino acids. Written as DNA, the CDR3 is TGTGCCAGCAGCCTTACACGGACAGGGTTCATTACTGAAGCTTTCTTT. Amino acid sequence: CASSLTRTGFITEAFF.

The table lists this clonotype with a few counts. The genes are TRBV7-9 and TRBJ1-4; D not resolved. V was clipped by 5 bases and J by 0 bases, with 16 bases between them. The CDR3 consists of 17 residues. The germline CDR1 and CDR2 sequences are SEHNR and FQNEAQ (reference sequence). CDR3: CASSEKGLSPTNEKLFF. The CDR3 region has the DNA TGTGCCAGCAGCGAGAAGGGCCTATCACCAACTAATGAAAAACTGTTTTTT. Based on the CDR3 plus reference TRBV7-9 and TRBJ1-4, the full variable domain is DTGVSQNPRHKITKRGQNVTFRCDPISEHNRLYWYRQTLGQGPEFLTYFQNEAQLEKSRLLSDRFSAERPKGSFSTLEIQRTEQGDSAMYLCASSEKGLSPTNEKLFFGSGTQLSVL.

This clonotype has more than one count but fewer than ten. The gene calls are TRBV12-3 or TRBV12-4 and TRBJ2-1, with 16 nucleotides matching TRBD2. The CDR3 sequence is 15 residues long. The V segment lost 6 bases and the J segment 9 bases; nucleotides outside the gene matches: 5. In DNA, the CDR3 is TGTGCCAGCAGAGTTGGGACTAGCGGGAGGGGTGAGCAGTTCTTC. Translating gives CASRVGTSGRGEQFF.

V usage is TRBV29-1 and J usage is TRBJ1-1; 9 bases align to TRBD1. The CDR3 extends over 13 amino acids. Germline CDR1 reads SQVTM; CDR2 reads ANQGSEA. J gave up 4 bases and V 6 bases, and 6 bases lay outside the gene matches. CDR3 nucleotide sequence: TGCAGCGTCTTACAGGGGGCGGCCACTGAAGCTTTCTTT. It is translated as CSVLQGAATEAFF.

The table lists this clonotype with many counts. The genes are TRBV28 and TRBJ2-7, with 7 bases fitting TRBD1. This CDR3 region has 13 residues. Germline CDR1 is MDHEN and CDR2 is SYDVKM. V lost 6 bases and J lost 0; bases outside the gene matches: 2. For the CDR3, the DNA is TGTGCCAGCAGCTGGGACAGCTCCTACGAGCAGTACTTC. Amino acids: CASSWDSSYEQYF.

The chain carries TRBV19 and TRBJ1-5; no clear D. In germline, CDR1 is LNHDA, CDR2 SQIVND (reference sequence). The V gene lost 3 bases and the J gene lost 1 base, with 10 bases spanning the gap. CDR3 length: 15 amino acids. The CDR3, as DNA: TGTGCCAGTAGTATTAGTCAATTCAGCAATCAGCCCCAGCATTTT. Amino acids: CASSISQFSNQPQHF.

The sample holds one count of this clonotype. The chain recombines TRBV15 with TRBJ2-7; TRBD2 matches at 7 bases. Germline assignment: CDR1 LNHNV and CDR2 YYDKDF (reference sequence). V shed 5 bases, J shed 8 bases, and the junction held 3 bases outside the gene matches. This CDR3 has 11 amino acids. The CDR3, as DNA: TGTGCCACCAGCGGCGGGGGACAGCAGTACTTC. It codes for CATSGGGQQYF.

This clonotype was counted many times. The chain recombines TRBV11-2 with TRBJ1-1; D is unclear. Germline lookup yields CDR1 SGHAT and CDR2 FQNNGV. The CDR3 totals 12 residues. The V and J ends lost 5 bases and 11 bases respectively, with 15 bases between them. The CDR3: CASSLMRVGAFF. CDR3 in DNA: TGTGCCAGCAGCCTTATGCGGGTGGGTGCTTTCTTT.

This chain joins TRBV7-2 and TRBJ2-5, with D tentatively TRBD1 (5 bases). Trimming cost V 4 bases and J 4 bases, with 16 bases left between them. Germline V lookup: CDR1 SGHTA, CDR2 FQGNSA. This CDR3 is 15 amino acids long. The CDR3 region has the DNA TGTGCCAGCAGCTCCTGGGGCTCCTCCTCAGAGACCCAGTACTTC. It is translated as CASSSWGSSSETQYF.

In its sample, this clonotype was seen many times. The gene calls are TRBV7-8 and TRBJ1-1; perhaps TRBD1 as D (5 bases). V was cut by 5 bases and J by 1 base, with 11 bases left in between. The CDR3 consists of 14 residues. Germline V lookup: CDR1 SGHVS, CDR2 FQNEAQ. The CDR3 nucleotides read TGTGCCAGCAGCCCGGGACGGGGGAACACTGAAGCTTTCTTT. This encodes CASSPGRGNTEAFF.

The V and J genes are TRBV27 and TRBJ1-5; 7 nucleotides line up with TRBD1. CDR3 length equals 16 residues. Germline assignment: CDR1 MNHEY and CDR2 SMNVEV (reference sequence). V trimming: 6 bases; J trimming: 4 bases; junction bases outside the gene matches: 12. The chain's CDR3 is CASSPSQGVENQPQHF. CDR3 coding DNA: TGTGCCAGCAGCCCATCCCAGGGGGTCGAGAATCAGCCCCAGCATTTT.

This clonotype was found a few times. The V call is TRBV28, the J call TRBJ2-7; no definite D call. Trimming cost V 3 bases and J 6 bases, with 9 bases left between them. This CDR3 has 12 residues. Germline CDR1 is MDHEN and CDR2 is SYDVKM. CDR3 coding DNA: TGTGCCAGCAGTTTTGGTCGCGTCGAGCAGTACTTC. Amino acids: CASSFGRVEQYF.

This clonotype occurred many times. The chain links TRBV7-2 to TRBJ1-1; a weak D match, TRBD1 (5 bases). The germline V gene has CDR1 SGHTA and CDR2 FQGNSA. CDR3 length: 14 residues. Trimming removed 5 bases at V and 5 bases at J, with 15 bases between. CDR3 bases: TGTGCCAGCAGCCAAGACTTGGGGGGGACTGAAGCTTTCTTT. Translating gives CASSQDLGGTEAFF.

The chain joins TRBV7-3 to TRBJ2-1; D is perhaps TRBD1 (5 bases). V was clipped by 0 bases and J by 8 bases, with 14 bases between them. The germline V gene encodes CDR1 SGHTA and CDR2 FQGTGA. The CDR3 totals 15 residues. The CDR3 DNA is TGTGCCAGCAGCTTAACTCGGGTAGGGGTGGATGAGCAGTTCTTC. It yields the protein CASSLTRVGVDEQFF. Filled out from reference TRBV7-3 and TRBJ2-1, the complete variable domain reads GAGVSQTPSNKVTEKGKYVELRCDPISGHTALYWYRQSLGQGPEFLIYFQGTGAADDSGLPNDRFFAVRPEGSVSTLKIQRTERGDSAVYLCASSLTRVGVDEQFFGPGTRLTVL.

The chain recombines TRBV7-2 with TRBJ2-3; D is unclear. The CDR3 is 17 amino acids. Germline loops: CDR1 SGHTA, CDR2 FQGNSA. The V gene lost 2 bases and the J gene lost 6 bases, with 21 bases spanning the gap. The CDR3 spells CASSLSPTTYRLDTQYF. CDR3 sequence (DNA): TGTGCCAGCAGCTTATCCCCGACCACTTATCGGCTTGATACGCAGTATTTT. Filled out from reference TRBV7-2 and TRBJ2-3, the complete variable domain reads GAGVSQSPSNKVTEKGKDVELRCDPISGHTALYWYRQSLGQGLEFLIYFQGNSAPDKSGLPSDRFSAERTGGSVSTLTIQRTQQEDSAVYLCASSLSPTTYRLDTQYFGPGTRLTVL.

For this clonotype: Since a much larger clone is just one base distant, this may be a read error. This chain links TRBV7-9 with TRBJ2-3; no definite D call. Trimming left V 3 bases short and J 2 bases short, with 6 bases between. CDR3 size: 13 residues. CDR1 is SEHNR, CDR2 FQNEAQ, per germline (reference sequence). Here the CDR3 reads CASSLDVTDTQYF. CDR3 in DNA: TGTGCCAGCAGCTTGGACGTCACAGATACGCAGTATTTT.

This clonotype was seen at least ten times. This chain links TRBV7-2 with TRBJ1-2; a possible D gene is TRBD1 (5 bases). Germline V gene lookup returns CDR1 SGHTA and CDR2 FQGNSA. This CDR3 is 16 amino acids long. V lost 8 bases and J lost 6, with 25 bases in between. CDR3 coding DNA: TGTGCCAGCCGCTACCCCGGGGACCCAGAGGGCCATGGCTACACCTTC. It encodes CASRYPGDPEGHGYTF.

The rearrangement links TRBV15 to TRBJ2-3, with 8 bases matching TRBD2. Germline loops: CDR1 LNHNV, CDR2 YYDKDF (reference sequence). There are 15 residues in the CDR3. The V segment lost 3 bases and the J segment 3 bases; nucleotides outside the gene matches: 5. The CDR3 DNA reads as TGTGCCACCAGCAGGAGCGGGAGTGGGACAGATACGCAGTATTTT. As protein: CATSRSGSGTDTQYF.

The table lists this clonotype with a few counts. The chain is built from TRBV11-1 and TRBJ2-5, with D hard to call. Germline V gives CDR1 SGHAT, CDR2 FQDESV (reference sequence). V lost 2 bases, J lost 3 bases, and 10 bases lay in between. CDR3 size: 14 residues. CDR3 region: CASSLYGRKETQYF. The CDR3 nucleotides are TGTGCCAGCAGCTTATACGGCAGAAAAGAGACCCAGTACTTC. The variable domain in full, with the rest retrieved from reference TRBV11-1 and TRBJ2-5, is EAEVAQSPRYKITEKSQAVAFWCDPISGHATLYWYRQILGQGPELLVQFQDESVVDDSQLPKDRFSAERLKGVDSTLKIQPAELGDSAMYLCASSLYGRKETQYFGPGTRLLVL.

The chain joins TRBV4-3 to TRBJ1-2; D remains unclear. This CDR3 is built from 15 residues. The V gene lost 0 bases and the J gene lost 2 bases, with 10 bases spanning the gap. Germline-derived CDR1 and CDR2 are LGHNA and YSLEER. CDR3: CASSQDSEENYGYTF. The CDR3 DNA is TGCGCCAGCAGCCAAGATAGCGAAGAAAACTATGGCTACACCTTC.

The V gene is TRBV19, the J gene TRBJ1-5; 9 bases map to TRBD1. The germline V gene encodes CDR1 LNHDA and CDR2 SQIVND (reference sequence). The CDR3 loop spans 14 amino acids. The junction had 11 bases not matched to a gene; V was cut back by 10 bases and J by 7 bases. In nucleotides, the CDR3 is TGTGCCATCGGGGGTACAGGGGGCCGGCAGCCCCAGCATTTT. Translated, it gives CAIGGTGGRQPQHF.

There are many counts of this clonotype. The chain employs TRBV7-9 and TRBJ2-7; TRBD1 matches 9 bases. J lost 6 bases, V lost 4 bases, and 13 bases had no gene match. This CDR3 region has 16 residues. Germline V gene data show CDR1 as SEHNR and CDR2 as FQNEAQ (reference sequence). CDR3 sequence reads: CASSSLPGQGVGEQYF. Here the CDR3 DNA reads TGTGCCAGCAGCTCCCTTCCGGGACAGGGAGTAGGCGAGCAGTACTTC.

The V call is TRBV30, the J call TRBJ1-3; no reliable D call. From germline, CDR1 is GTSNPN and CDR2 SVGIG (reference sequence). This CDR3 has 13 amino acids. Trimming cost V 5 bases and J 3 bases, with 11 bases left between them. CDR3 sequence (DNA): TGTGCCTGGGAAGGCGCCAATGGAAACACCATATATTTT. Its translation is CAWEGANGNTIYF.

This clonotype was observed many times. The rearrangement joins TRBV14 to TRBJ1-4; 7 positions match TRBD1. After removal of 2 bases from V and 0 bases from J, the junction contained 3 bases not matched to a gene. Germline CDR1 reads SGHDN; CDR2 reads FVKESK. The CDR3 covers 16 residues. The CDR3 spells CASSQTTGATNEKLFF. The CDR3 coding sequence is TGTGCCAGCAGCCAAACCACAGGGGCAACTAATGAAAAACTGTTTTTT.

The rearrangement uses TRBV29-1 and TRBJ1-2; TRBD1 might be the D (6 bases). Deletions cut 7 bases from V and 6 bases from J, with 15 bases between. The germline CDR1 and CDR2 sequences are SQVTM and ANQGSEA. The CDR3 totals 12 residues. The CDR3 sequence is CSAAQGLDGYTF. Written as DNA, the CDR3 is TGCAGCGCTGCCCAGGGGCTTGATGGCTACACCTTC. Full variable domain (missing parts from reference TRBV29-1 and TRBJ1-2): SAVISQKPSRDICQRGTSLTIQCQVDSQVTMMFWYRQQPGQSLTLIATANQGSEATYESGFVIDKFPISRPNLTFSTLTVSNMSPEDSSIYLCSAAQGLDGYTFGSGTRLTVV.

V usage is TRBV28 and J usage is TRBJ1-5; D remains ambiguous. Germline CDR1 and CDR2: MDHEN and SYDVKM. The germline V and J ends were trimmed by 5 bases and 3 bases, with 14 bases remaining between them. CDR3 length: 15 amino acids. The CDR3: CASSHPRSHNQPQHF. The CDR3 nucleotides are TGTGCCAGCAGTCATCCCCGAAGCCACAATCAGCCCCAGCATTTT. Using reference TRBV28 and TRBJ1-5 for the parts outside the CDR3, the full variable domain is DVKVTQSSRYLVKRTGEKVFLECVQDMDHENMFWYRQDPGLGLRLIYFSYDVKMKEKGDIPEGYSVSREKKERFSLILESASTNQTSMYLCASSHPRSHNQPQHFGDGTRLSIL.

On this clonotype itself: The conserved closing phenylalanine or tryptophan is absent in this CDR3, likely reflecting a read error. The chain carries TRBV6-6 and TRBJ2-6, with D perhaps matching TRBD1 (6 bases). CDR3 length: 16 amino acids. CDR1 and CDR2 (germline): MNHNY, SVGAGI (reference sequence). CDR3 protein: CASRMGQFSGAIVLTL. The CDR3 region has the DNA TGTGCCAGCAGAATGGGACAATTCTCTGGGGCCATCGTCCTGACTTTA.

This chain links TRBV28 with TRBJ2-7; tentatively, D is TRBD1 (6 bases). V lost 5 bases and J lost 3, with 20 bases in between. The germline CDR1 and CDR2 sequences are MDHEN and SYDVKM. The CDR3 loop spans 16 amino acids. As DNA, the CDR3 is TGTGCCAGCAGTCCCTCCGAGGGACAAAGGAACTACGAGCAGTACTTC. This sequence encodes CASSPSEGQRNYEQYF.

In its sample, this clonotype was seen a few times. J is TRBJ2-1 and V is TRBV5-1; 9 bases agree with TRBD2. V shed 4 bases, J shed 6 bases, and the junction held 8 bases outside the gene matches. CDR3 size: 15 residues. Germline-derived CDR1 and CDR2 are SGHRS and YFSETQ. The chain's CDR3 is CASSTGLASPNEQFF. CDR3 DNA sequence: TGCGCCAGCAGCACGGGACTAGCATCTCCCAATGAGCAGTTCTTC.

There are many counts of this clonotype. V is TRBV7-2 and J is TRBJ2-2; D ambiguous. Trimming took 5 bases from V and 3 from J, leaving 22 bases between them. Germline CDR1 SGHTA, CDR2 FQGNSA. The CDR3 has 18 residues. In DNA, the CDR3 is TGTGCCAGCAGCCACGGCCGGACGTTCCAGACGGACACCGGGGAGCTGTTTTTT. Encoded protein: CASSHGRTFQTDTGELFF.